A selection of T cell receptor beta chains follows, all from one sample in a study of preoperative IRX-2 immunotherapy in early breast cancer. Profiled with immunoSEQ multiplex PCR; TCRdb holds only in-frame clones, not every one. The sample shows about 11,000 clones, 75% to 90% of them seen only once. The sample was lymph node tissue, taken before IRX-2 immunotherapy. These receptors were obtained from a human donor with breast cancer. Each CDR3 is given with its conserved first and last residue. Each record gives: clone size, J gene, D gene, V gene, CDR3 protein, CDR3 DNA. The D gene is left open where the match is weak. Part of the rows lack a size; the others show once, few, many or a class for expanded clones.

- TRBJ2-7 - TRBV6-8 CAISLTGDYEQYF TGTGCCATCAGTCTGACAGGAGACTACGAGCAGTACTTC
once TRBJ1-2 - TRBV28 CASSFRPFGYTF TGTGCCAGCAGTTTCCGGCCGTTTGGCTACACCTTC
- TRBJ1-1 - TRBV1 CASSQDVGPRGDTEAFF TGCGCCAGCAGCCAAGATGTTGGGCCGCGAGGGGACACTGAAGCTTTCTTT
- TRBJ2-2 - TRBV19 CASTIHDRYTGELFF TGTGCCAGTACCATTCACGACAGGTACACCGGGGAGCTGTTTTTT
- TRBJ2-2 - TRBV7-6 CASSSRPGGINTGELFF TGTGCCAGCAGCTCTCGACCCGGGGGCATTAACACCGGGGAGCTGTTTTTT
- TRBJ2-2 TRBD1 TRBV28 CASSPGGLWTGELFF TGTGCCAGCAGCCCAGGGGGCTTGTGGACCGGGGAGCTGTTTTTT
- TRBJ1-5 - TRBV19 CASSIAPGKSGQPQHF TGTGCCAGTAGTATAGCCCCGGGGAAATCAGGTCAGCCCCAGCATTTT
- TRBJ2-2 TRBD2 TRBV6-8 CASSYSRTSGNTGELFF TGTGCCAGCAGTTACTCGAGGACTAGCGGGAACACCGGGGAGCTGTTTTTT
- TRBJ2-7 TRBD1 TRBV10-2 CASMDRGRSYEQYF TGCGCCAGTATGGACAGGGGGCGGTCCTACGAGCAGTACTTC
- TRBJ2-3 TRBD2 TRBV6-8 CASSGGLAGPTDTQYF TGTGCCAGCAGTGGGGGACTAGCGGGACCCACAGATACGCAGTATTTT